Here is one TCR beta chain with its context. This entry belongs to a study of blood T cells in healthy people across ages. They isolated at least 6.5 million PBMCs from each sample. Primers used in a second PCR of about 6 to 11 cycles were a sample-barcoded 5' primer and a J-beta primer mix. Each CDR3 protein is one row after TCRdb ran MiXCR on the 5' RACE reads. The sample yields roughly 1,500,000 distinct CDR3 sequences, almost 35% seen once. Sequencing was done on a sample of blood. This TCR was recovered from a woman aged 25 to 39 in good health.

This CDR3 is CASSQGGTGDQPQHF. In DNA, the CDR3 is TGCGCCAGCAGCCAAGGTGGGACAGGGGATCAGCCCCAGCATTTT. The V and J genes are TRBV4-1 and TRBJ1-5, with TRBD1 matching over 10 bases. The CDR3 is made up of 15 amino acids. Trimming removed 1 base from V and 5 bases from J; junction bases left unmatched: 2. In germline, CDR1 is MGHRA, CDR2 YSYEKL.